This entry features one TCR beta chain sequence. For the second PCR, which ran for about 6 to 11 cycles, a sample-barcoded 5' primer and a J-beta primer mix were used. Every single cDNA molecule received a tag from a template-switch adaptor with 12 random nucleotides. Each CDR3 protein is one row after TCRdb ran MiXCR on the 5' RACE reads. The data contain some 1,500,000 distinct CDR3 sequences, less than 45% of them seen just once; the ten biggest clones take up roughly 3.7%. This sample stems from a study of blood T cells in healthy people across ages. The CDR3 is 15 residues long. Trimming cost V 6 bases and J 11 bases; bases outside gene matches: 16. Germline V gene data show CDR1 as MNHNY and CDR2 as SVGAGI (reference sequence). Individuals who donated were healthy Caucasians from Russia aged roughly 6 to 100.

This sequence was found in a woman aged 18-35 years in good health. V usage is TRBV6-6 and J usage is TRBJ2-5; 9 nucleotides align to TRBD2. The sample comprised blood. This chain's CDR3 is CASRSTSGAVNEQYF. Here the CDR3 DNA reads TGTGCCAGCAGGTCGACTAGCGGAGCCGTTAATGAGCAGTACTTC.